This T cell receptor (beta chain) originates from a study of CD8 T cells in ankylosing spondylitis. Study-level findings and limits: A TCR beta motif of several highly homologous variants appeared characteristic of ankylosing spondylitis blood.

The CDR3 is made up of 14 amino acids. CDR1 is LGHDT, CDR2 YNNKEL, per germline (reference sequence). Trimming pared 0 bases from V and 6 bases from J, leaving 11 bases between. TCRdb redid the calling of the 5' RACE reads with MiXCR, one entry per CDR3 protein. The table has a few hundred thousand distinct CDR3 sequences, roughly 12% seen once. This clonotype was counted many times. Antigen unknown. The sample was blood, either unsorted or a sorted T cell fraction (not recorded which). The TCR originated in a male donor with ankylosing spondylitis. This chain links TRBV3-1 with TRBJ1-1; possible D gene TRBD1, 5 bases. DNA for the CDR3: TGTGCCAGCAGCCAAGATCTAAGGGGCCCTGAAGCTTTCTTT. Translation gives CASSQDLRGPEAFF.